This T cell receptor (beta chain) was sequenced during a study of blood T cell repertoires in COVID-19 (TCRdb year 2020). In terms of the full investigation: Samples from collaborators originated in the United States, Italy and Spain and spanned both the acute and convalescent phases of COVID-19. The material from the prospective study consisted of cDNA or gDNA derived from T cells, B-cell-depleted T cells, or PBMCs. The dataset comprised deeply sampled blood TCRbeta repertoires from subjects exposed to, actively infected with, or recovered from COVID-19. The repertoires were released in a freely available public database meant as a resource for research on the immune response to SARS-CoV-2. Samples were obtained from the ongoing ImmuneRACE study (first 160 participants) and from over a thousand subjects provided by 6 global collaborators. A de-identified subject ID, COVID-19 status, age in years and sex were almost always included in the sample metadata. HLA class I and class II types, where available, came from metadata supplied by the sample provider rather than from assay-based typing.

The CDR1 and CDR2 encoded by the germline V gene are SGHVS and FQNEAQ. The junction carries 7 bases between V and J, which are trimmed by 3 bases and 5 bases respectively. Measured from the cysteine to the phenylalanine, the CDR3 is 13 residues long. Here the CDR3 DNA is all that survives: 39 bases in frame from base 1. Each collaborating institution followed its own protocols to collect whole blood in K2EDTA tubes. For TCRbeta analysis, collaborator samples were shipped as frozen whole blood, as isolated PBMCs, or as DNA extracted from either sample type. As concerns this clone: This clone's antigen is unknown. Base qualities are not recorded, but no much larger clone differs from it by a single base.

General conclusions and limits of the study: The amount of clinical and demographic metadata varied by source and participant and was provided uncurated.

TCRbeta CDR3 regions were amplified from genomic DNA using the immunoSEQ Assay, a bias-controlled multiplex PCR. Turning to the authors' computational methods: Within the assay, amplification of reference gene primers was used to estimate how many nucleated cells each sample contained. To quantify the absolute abundance of each unique TCRbeta CDR3 rearrangement, sequence reads were collapsed and filtered. For each sample, productive Simpson clonality was calculated as the square root of Simpson's diversity index across productive rearrangements. TCRdb obtained this table from immuneACCESS and retained in-frame rearrangements with V and J assigned. These tables miss some clones; where compared with another copy, unresolved V genes account for less than half of the shortfall, and the remainder is unexplained. D and trimming come from the DNA, and the V and J calls and clone size come from that table. This sample is represented by some 130,000 clones; roughly 89% of them were singletons. Of the sample, about 17% falls within the top ten clones.

This clonotype was sampled from a man aged 50-60 years with active or convalescent COVID-19. This chain is built from TRBV7-8 and TRBJ2-2; TRBD1 could be the D gene, as 5 bases match. Sequencing input: peripheral blood. The CDR3: CASSFRVTGELFF. The nucleotide sequence reads TGTGCCAGCAGCTTCAGGGTAACCGGGGAGCTGTTTTTT.